This T cell receptor beta chain stems from a study of T cell responses to AZD1222 COVID-19 vaccine. Method: immunoSEQ multiplex PCR; TCRdb's copy keeps in-frame clones and lacks some. The repertoire holds about 130,000 clones, around four fifths seen once, with roughly 3.9% in the top ten. Germline V gene data show CDR1 as SGHVS and CDR2 as FQNEAQ. This CDR3 has 15 amino acids. Unmatched junction bases numbered 11, after V lost 6 bases and J lost 5 bases. Here the sequenced sample was peripheral blood, taken on day 0 of AZD1222 vaccination. This TCR was sampled from an adult in good health. The chain has TRBV7-8 and TRBJ2-7, with 9 bases aligning to TRBD1. The chain's CDR3 is CASSFAGTGFHEQYF. DNA of the CDR3: TGTGCCAGCAGTTTTGCCGGGACAGGGTTTCACGAGCAGTACTTC.